Shown below are 27 T cell receptor beta chains from a single sample sequenced in a study of blood T cell repertoires in COVID-19. The assay was immunoSEQ multiplex PCR, and TCRdb's table has in-frame clones only and misses some. In the table there are around 170,000 clones, roughly 90% of which are singletons. Sequencing was performed on peripheral blood. The origin of the receptors is a man between 60 and 70 years old with acute or convalescent COVID-19.

The chain couples TRBV5-1 to TRBJ2-7; D unclear. The V gene lost 2 bases and the J gene lost 2 bases, with 14 bases spanning the gap. Germline V gives CDR1 SGHRS, CDR2 YFSETQ. The CDR3 is made up of 15 amino acids. CDR3 sequence: CASSFDNLGPYEQYF. The DNA of the CDR3 is TGCGCCAGCAGCTTTGACAACCTGGGCCCCTACGAGCAGTACTTC.

The V gene is TRBV7-2, the J gene TRBJ2-3; no firm D call. The CDR3 contains 13 residues. Germline assignment: CDR1 SGHTA and CDR2 FQGNSA. The V end was cut by 2 bases, the J end by 2 bases, with 5 bases between. The DNA of the CDR3 is TGTGCCAGCAGCTTATTCGTCACAGATACGCAGTATTTT. Protein: CASSLFVTDTQYF.

The chain joins TRBV2 to TRBJ2-3; D not certain. V was clipped by 5 bases and J by 0 bases, with 15 bases between them. Germline values: CDR1 SNHLY, CDR2 FYNNEI. This CDR3 has 16 amino acids. The CDR3 reads CASSFRRTDSTDTQYF. Written as DNA, the CDR3 is TGTGCCAGCAGTTTTAGGCGCACAGATAGCACAGATACGCAGTATTTT.

The V call is TRBV5-6, the J call TRBJ2-7; the D gene is possibly TRBD1 (5 bases). Germline V gene sequence: CDR1 SGHDT, CDR2 YYEEEE. CDR3 length: 13 amino acids. V was cut by 2 bases and J by 5 bases, with 11 bases left in between. The CDR3 nucleotides read TGTGCCAGCAGCTTCAGGGCGGCCCACGAGCAGTACTTC. Amino acid sequence: CASSFRAAHEQYF.

J is TRBJ1-3 and V is TRBV18, with D hard to call. Trimming took off 2 bases at V and 2 bases at J, with 10 bases between the two ends. The CDR3 is 15 amino acids. The germline V gene has CDR1 KGHSH and CDR2 LQKENI. In nucleotides, the CDR3 is TGTGCCAGCTCACCAGAGGGTTTAGCTGGAAACACCATATATTTT. It translates to CASSPEGLAGNTIYF.

The rearrangement joins TRBV24-1 to TRBJ1-2, with 7 bases that match TRBD1. CDR3 length: 13 amino acids. V lost 11 bases and J lost 4; bases outside the gene matches: 9. Germline CDR1 and CDR2: KGHDR and SFDVKD. CDR3 coding DNA: TGTGCCATTCAGAAGGGACAGAGCTATGGCTACACCTTC. This codes for CAIQKGQSYGYTF.

In this sample, this clone turned up once. The J gene is TRBJ2-7, the V gene TRBV24-1; D might be TRBD2 (6 bases). V lost 4 bases, J lost 6 bases, and 15 bases lay in between. The CDR3 spans 14 residues. Germline-derived CDR1 and CDR2 are KGHDR and SFDVKD. The CDR3 loop reads CATSDPQTSFEQYF. For the CDR3, the DNA is TGTGCCACCAGTGACCCCCAGACTAGTTTCGAGCAGTACTTC.

The chain uses TRBV7-9 and TRBJ1-6, with TRBD1 matching 8 bases. The CDR3 extends over 14 amino acids. The J segment lost 11 bases and the V segment lost 5 bases, leaving 8 bases of the junction unmatched. The germline V gene has CDR1 SEHNR and CDR2 FQNEAQ (reference sequence). CDR3 coding DNA: TGTGCCAGCAGCCAAGGACAGGGTGGGACACCCCTCCACTTT. Translated, it gives CASSQGQGGTPLHF.

This clone was counted a few times. The rearrangement links TRBV4-1 to TRBJ1-1; D is possibly TRBD1 (5 bases). The CDR3 extends over 13 amino acids. From germline, CDR1 is MGHRA and CDR2 YSYEKL. V lost 2 bases and J 8 bases, leaving 12 bases between the germline ends. The CDR3 DNA sequence: TGCGCCAGCAGCCAAATTCCGGCAGGGGAAGCTTTCTTT. Translated: CASSQIPAGEAFF.

The V gene is TRBV4-1, the J gene TRBJ2-7; 8 positions match TRBD2. This CDR3 region has 16 residues. Germline assignment: CDR1 MGHRA and CDR2 YSYEKL. V dropped 0 bases and J dropped 1; count of bases not matched to a gene: 5. CDR3 nucleotide sequence: TGCGCCAGCAGCCAAGATGGAGCGGGGGAGTCCTACGAGCAGTACTTC. It yields the protein CASSQDGAGESYEQYF.

V is TRBV14 and J is TRBJ1-2, with 8 bases identical to TRBD1. Germline-derived CDR1 and CDR2 are SGHDN and FVKESK. The V gene end was trimmed by 4 bases and the J gene end by 0 bases; junction bases not matched to a gene: 16. This CDR3 region has 19 residues. The CDR3 protein is CASSPIFGTGSLANYGYTF. The DNA for the CDR3 is TGTGCCAGCAGCCCGATTTTTGGGACAGGCTCATTAGCTAACTATGGCTACACCTTC.

The V and J genes are TRBV5-1 and TRBJ2-3; TRBD2 matches 13 bases. Germline V gene lookup returns CDR1 SGHRS and CDR2 YFSETQ. After removal of 4 bases from V and 0 bases from J, the junction contained 8 bases not matched to a gene. This CDR3 has 18 residues. CDR3 protein: CASSTQRLAGGSTDTQYF. The CDR3 region has the DNA TGCGCCAGCAGCACCCAAAGACTAGCGGGGGGTAGCACAGATACGCAGTATTTT.

The chain carries TRBV13 and TRBJ1-1; weak D call: TRBD1 (5 bases). The germline V gene has CDR1 PRHDT and CDR2 FYEKMQ (reference sequence). The length of the CDR3 is 14 residues. The V end lost 8 bases, the J end lost 1 base, and 14 bases lay between the germline ends. The CDR3 loop reads CASSPWGGNTEAFF. In DNA form, the CDR3 reads TGTGCCAGCTCACCGTGGGGGGGGAACACTGAAGCTTTCTTT.

The chain uses TRBV5-5 and TRBJ1-6; TRBD1 matches at 10 bases. The CDR3 loop spans 15 amino acids. J lost 10 bases, V lost 4 bases, and 8 bases had no gene match. From germline, CDR1 is SGHKS and CDR2 YYEKEE (reference sequence). CDR3 sequence (DNA): TGTGCCAGCAGCGTATACGACAGGGGGCAATCACCCCTCCACTTT. Encoded protein: CASSVYDRGQSPLHF.

CDR3 coding DNA: TGTGCCAGTCGATGGGACACTCACACCGGGGAGCTGTTTTTT. This encodes CASRWDTHTGELFF. The rearrangement joins TRBV19 to TRBJ2-2, with D possibly matching TRBD1 (6 bases). Trimming shortened V by 8 bases and J by 3 bases, and 13 bases separated the two germline ends. The germline CDR1 and CDR2 sequences are LNHDA and SQIVND (reference sequence). The CDR3 spans 14 residues.

This rearrangement joins TRBV30 to TRBJ1-2; D may be TRBD1 (5 bases). Germline V CDR1 and CDR2: GTSNPN, SVGIG (reference sequence). The V end lost 5 bases, the J end lost 8 bases, and 15 bases lay between the germline ends. The length of the CDR3 is 12 residues. The CDR3 here is CAWYNRLRGYTF. The CDR3 region has the DNA TGTGCCTGGTACAACAGGTTGCGGGGCTACACCTTC.

The V and J genes are TRBV7-6 and TRBJ1-2; D might be TRBD1 (6 bases). V lost 0 bases and J 8 bases, leaving 22 bases between the germline ends. CDR1 is SGHVS, CDR2 FNYEAQ, per germline. The CDR3 has 17 residues. The CDR3 region is CASSLAPSRGWGYGYTF. Here the CDR3 DNA reads TGTGCCAGCAGCTTAGCGCCGTCCAGGGGTTGGGGGTACGGCTACACCTTC.

The chain recombines TRBV4-2 with TRBJ2-1; 11 bases are shared with TRBD2. Trimming at V came to 3 bases and at J to 1 base, leaving 5 bases not matched to a gene. Germline V gene sequence: CDR1 LGHNA, CDR2 YNFKEQ. The CDR3 covers 17 residues. The CDR3 spells CASSQGSGGVSYNEQFF. The CDR3 nucleotides read TGTGCCAGCAGCCAGGGTAGCGGGGGGGTTTCCTACAATGAGCAGTTCTTC.

V and J are TRBV27 and TRBJ2-7, with D perhaps matching TRBD1 (6 bases). V dropped 0 bases and J dropped 0 bases, with 9 bases sitting between them. CDR1 MNHEY and CDR2 SMNVEV come from the germline V gene (reference sequence). CDR3 size: 15 residues. The CDR3 loop is CASSLSQGSSYEQYF. The CDR3 DNA follows: TGTGCCAGCAGTTTATCGCAGGGGAGCTCCTACGAGCAGTACTTC.

J is TRBJ1-2 and V is TRBV6-4; 7 bases agree with TRBD1. This CDR3 contains 14 residues. V shed 6 bases, J shed 8 bases, and the junction held 12 bases outside the gene matches. The germline V gene has CDR1 MRHNA and CDR2 SNTAGT. This CDR3 is CASSADRAGGGYTF. The CDR3 coding sequence is TGTGCCAGCAGCGCCGACAGGGCTGGAGGGGGCTACACCTTC.

This sequence joins TRBV6-6 and TRBJ2-2, with D possibly matching TRBD1 (5 bases). In germline, CDR1 is MNHNY, CDR2 SVGAGI (reference sequence). V lost 6 bases and J lost 3, with 17 bases in between. This CDR3 comprises 16 residues. The CDR3 nucleotides read TGTGCCAGCAGACGACAAGGGCAGGGCGACACCGGGGAGCTGTTTTTT. Translating it yields CASRRQGQGDTGELFF.

The chain joins TRBV4-2 to TRBJ2-5, with 7 nucleotides matching TRBD2. Germline trimming cut 3 bases from V and 4 bases from J; bases unmatched to any gene: 11. The CDR3 is made up of 16 amino acids. Germline CDR1 is LGHNA and CDR2 is YNFKEQ. The CDR3 sequence is CASSHRTREKSETQYF. The CDR3 DNA reads TGTGCCAGCAGCCACCGGACTAGGGAAAAGTCAGAGACCCAGTACTTC.

The chain uses TRBV7-8 and TRBJ2-7; D is undetermined. Deletions cut 5 bases from V and 1 base from J, with 12 bases between. The CDR3 runs to 14 residues. The germline V gene encodes CDR1 SGHVS and CDR2 FQNEAQ. The CDR3 sequence is CASSPYAGSYEQYF. Written as DNA, the CDR3 is TGTGCCAGCAGCCCCTATGCCGGGTCCTACGAGCAGTACTTC.

This chain links TRBV2 with TRBJ1-1, with 7 bases fitting TRBD1. This CDR3 contains 14 residues. V lost 7 bases and J lost 3; bases outside the gene matches: 8. Germline V gene lookup returns CDR1 SNHLY and CDR2 FYNNEI. CDR3 sequence (DNA): TGTGCCAGCACGGGTGGCCAGGGGGACACTGAAGCTTTCTTT. Amino acids: CASTGGQGDTEAFF.

The chain carries TRBV19 and TRBJ1-2; 7 nucleotides match TRBD1. Trimming at V came to 3 bases and at J to 2 bases, leaving 6 bases not matched to a gene. Germline V gives CDR1 LNHDA, CDR2 SQIVND (reference sequence). The CDR3 totals 15 residues. CDR3 sequence reads: CASSIRQGQNYGYTF. CDR3 DNA: TGTGCCAGTAGTATCAGACAGGGACAGAACTATGGCTACACCTTC. The full variable domain, its missing parts supplied by reference TRBV19 and TRBJ1-2, is DGGITQSPKYLFRKEGQNVTLSCEQNLNHDAMYWYRQDPGQGLRLIYYSQIVNDFQKGDIAEGYSVSREKKESFPLTVTSAQKNPTAFYLCASSIRQGQNYGYTFGSGTRLTVV.

V usage is TRBV11-2 and J usage is TRBJ2-2; 9 positions agree with TRBD1. This CDR3 is 15 amino acids long. CDR1 and CDR2 from the germline V gene are SGHAT and FQNNGV. With 2 bases clipped from V and 8 bases from J, the junction kept 6 bases outside the gene matches. CDR3 DNA sequence: TGTGCCAGCAGCTTAAGTAACAGGGGGCTGGGGGAGCTGTTTTTT. Amino acids: CASSLSNRGLGELFF.

This chain links TRBV6-1 with TRBJ1-4; D might be TRBD1 (5 bases). Trimming removed 3 bases from V and 0 bases from J, with 23 bases in between. CDR1 is MNHNS, CDR2 SASEGT, per germline. This CDR3 has 20 amino acids. The DNA of the CDR3 is TGTGCCAGCAGTGATTATGGGTGGGGACTCATGGGGGCAACTAATGAAAAACTGTTTTTT. Protein sequence: CASSDYGWGLMGATNEKLFF.